One and the same sample provided the 4 T cell receptor beta chains below, sequenced in a study of blood T cells in healthy people across ages. Using a J-beta primer mix together with a sample-barcoded 5' primer, a second PCR was run for about 6 to 11 cycles. From the 5' RACE reads, TCRdb called clonotypes with MiXCR, one entry per CDR3 protein. The sample has some 920,000 distinct CDR3 sequences, about 51% seen once. The sequencing input was blood. All receptors derive from a woman between 55 and 75 years old in good health.

V is TRBV10-3 and J is TRBJ1-2; no reliable D call. The germline V gene has CDR1 ENHRY and CDR2 SYGVKD. Between the trimmed V and J ends, which lost 3 bases and 9 bases, there was a span of 5 bases. The CDR3 runs 10 residues. CDR3 residues: CAISDDSYTF. The CDR3 DNA reads as TGTGCCATCAGTGACGACAGCTACACCTTC.

The chain joins TRBV5-1 to TRBJ2-7, with 7 bases identical to TRBD1. The CDR3 runs to 15 residues. Per germline, CDR1 SGHRS and CDR2 YFSETQ. Unmatched junction bases numbered 7, after V lost 4 bases and J lost 0 bases. The CDR3 region has the DNA TGCGCCAGCAGCGAACAGGACAGGTTCTCCTACGAGCAGTACTTC. Its protein product is CASSEQDRFSYEQYF.

This rearrangement joins TRBV7-2 to TRBJ2-1; D is perhaps TRBD1 or TRBD2 (6 bases each). V lost 1 base to trimming and J lost 2 bases, with 18 bases between them. The V gene's germline CDR1 is SGHTA and CDR2 FQGNSA. This CDR3 comprises 18 residues. In nucleotides, the CDR3 is TGTGCCAGCAGCTTAGATTCCGGGGGCTGGACAGCCTACAATGAGCAGTTCTTC. Residues: CASSLDSGGWTAYNEQFF.

This clonotype has more than one count but fewer than ten. The chain has TRBV5-1 and TRBJ2-7; TRBD2 is a possible D gene (7 bases). The CDR3 is made up of 16 amino acids. V lost 4 bases and J 0 bases, leaving 17 bases between the germline ends. Germline values: CDR1 SGHRS, CDR2 YFSETQ. CDR3 coding DNA: TGCGCCAGCAGCCTTTCGGGGGGCGTCCGCTCCTACGAGCAGTACTTC. Protein sequence: CASSLSGGVRSYEQYF.